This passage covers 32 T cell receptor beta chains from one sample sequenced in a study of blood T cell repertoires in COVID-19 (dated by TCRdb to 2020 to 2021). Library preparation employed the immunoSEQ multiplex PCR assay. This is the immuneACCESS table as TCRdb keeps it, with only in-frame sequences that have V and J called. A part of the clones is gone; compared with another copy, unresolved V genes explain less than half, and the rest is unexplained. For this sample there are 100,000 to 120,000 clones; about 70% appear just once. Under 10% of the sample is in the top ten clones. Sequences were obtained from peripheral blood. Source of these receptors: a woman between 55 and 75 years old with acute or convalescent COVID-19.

CDR3 DNA: TGTGCCAGCAGCGGAGGACAGGGGGCGAGGAATGAGCAGTTCTTC. Translated, it gives CASSGGQGARNEQFF. The genes are TRBV5-4 and TRBJ2-1; 11 positions match TRBD1. After removal of 4 bases from V and 7 bases from J, the junction contained 7 bases not matched to a gene. CDR1 and CDR2 (germline): SGHNT, YYREEE (reference sequence). This CDR3 region has 15 residues.

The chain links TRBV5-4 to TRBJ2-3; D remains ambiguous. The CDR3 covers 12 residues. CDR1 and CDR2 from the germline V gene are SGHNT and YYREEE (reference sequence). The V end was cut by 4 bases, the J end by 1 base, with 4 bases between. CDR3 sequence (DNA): TGTGCCAGCAGCCTCCGCACAGATACGCAGTATTTT. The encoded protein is CASSLRTDTQYF.

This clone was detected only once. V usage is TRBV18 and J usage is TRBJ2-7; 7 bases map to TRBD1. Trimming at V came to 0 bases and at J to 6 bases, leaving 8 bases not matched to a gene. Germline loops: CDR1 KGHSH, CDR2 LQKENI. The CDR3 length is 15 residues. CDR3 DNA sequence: TGTGCCAGCTCACCACCGACAGGGATAGGGGGCGAGCAGTACTTC. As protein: CASSPPTGIGGEQYF.

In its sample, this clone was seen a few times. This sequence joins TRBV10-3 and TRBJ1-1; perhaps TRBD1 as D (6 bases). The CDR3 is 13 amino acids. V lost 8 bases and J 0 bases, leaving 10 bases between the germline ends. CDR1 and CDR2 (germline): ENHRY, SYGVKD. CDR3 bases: TGTGCCATCGGGGACATTTTGAACACTGAAGCTTTCTTT. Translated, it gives CAIGDILNTEAFF.

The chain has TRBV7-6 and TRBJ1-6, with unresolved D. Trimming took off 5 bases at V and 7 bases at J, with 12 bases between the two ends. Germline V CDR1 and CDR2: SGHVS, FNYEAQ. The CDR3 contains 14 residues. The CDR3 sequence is CASSPVIGNSPLHF. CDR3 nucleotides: TGTGCCAGCAGCCCAGTCATCGGGAATTCACCCCTCCACTTT.

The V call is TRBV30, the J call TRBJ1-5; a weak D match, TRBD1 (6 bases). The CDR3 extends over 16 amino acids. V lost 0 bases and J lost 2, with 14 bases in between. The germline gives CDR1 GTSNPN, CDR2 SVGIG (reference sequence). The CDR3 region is CAWSVRGRGGNQPQHF. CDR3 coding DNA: TGTGCCTGGAGTGTACGGGGCAGGGGAGGCAATCAGCCCCAGCATTTT.

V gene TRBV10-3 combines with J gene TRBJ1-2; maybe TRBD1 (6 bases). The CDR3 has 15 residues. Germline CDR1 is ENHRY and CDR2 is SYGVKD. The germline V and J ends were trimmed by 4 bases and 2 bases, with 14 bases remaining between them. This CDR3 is CAISVQFTGNYGYTF. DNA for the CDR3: TGTGCCATCAGTGTCCAATTTACAGGGAACTATGGCTACACCTTC.

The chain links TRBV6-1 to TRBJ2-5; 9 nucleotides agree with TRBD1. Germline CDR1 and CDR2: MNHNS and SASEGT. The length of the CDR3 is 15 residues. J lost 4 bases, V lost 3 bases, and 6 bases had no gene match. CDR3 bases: TGTGCCAGCAGTGACGTACAGGGGGCAGGAGAGACCCAGTACTTC. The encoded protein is CASSDVQGAGETQYF.

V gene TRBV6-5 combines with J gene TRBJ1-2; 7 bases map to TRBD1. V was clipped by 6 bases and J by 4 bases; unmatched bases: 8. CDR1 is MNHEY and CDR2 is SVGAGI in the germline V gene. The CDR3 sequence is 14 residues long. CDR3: CASSDRGDSYGYTF. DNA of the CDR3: TGTGCCAGCAGCGACCGAGGGGACAGCTATGGCTACACCTTC.

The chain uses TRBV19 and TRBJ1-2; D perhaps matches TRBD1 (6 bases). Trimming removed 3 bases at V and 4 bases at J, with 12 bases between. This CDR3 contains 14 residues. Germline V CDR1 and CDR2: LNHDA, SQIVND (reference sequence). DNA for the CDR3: TGTGCCAGTAGTATGAGAGGGACACCCTATGGCTACACCTTC. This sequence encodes CASSMRGTPYGYTF.

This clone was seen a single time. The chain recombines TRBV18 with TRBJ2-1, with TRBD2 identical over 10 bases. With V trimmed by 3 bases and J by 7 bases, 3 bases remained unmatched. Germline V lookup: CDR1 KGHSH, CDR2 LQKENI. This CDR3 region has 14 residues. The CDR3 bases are TGTGCCAGCTCACCGGGACTAGCGATTAATGAGCAGTTCTTC. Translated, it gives CASSPGLAINEQFF.

CDR3: CASSIDRRRQGLSGNQPQHF. CDR3 coding DNA: TGTGCCAGTAGTATAGATCGGAGGAGACAGGGGCTAAGCGGCAATCAGCCCCAGCATTTT. The chain joins TRBV19 to TRBJ1-5; 8 bases agree with TRBD1. Losses at the gene ends were 0 bases for V and 2 bases for J; bases not matched to a gene: 15. Germline CDR1 and CDR2: LNHDA and SQIVND (reference sequence). CDR3 length: 20 residues.

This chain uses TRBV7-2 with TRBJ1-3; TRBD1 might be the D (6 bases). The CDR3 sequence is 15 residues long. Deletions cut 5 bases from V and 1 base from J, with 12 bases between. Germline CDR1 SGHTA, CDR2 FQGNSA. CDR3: CASSPGVRSGNTIYF. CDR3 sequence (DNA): TGTGCCAGCAGCCCAGGGGTGAGGTCTGGAAACACCATATATTTT.

The CDR3 protein is CASSYWGGNEQFF. The CDR3 DNA sequence: TGTGCCAGCAGCTACTGGGGAGGGAATGAGCAGTTCTTC. V usage is TRBV7-9 and J usage is TRBJ2-1; 7 nucleotides agree with TRBD2. Trimming cost V 4 bases and J 7 bases; bases outside gene matches: 4. From germline, CDR1 is SEHNR and CDR2 FQNEAQ (reference sequence). This CDR3 has 13 residues.

The CDR3 spells CASSLGTGGDNSPLHF. CDR3 coding DNA: TGTGCCAGCAGTCTGGGGACAGGGGGAGATAATTCACCCCTCCACTTT. The rearrangement links TRBV9 to TRBJ1-6, with TRBD1 matching 11 bases. V lost 5 bases, J lost 5 bases, and 6 bases stayed unmatched. The germline gives CDR1 SGDLS, CDR2 YYNGEE. The CDR3 runs to 16 residues.

The chain's CDR3 is CASSLGDRDGTQYF. The CDR3 DNA is TGTGCCAGCAGCTTAGGTGACAGGGATGGGACCCAGTACTTC. V usage is TRBV7-3 and J usage is TRBJ2-5; 7 bases align to TRBD1. The junction had 7 bases not matched to a gene; V was cut back by 2 bases and J by 7 bases. CDR3 length: 14 residues. Germline lookup yields CDR1 SGHTA and CDR2 FQGTGA.

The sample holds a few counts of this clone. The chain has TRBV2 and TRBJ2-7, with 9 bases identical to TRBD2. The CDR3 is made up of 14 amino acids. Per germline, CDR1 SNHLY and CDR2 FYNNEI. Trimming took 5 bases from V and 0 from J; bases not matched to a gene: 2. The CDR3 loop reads CASSQRGVSYEQYF. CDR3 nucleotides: TGTGCCAGCAGTCAGCGGGGGGTCTCCTACGAGCAGTACTTC.

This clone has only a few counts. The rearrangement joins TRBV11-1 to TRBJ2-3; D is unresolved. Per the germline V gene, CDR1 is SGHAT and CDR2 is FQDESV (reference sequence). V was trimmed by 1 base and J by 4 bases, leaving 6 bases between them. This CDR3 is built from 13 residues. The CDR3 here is CASSLGPSDTQYF. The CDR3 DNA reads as TGTGCCAGCAGCTTAGGTCCTTCAGATACGCAGTATTTT. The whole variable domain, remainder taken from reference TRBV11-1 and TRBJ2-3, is EAEVAQSPRYKITEKSQAVAFWCDPISGHATLYWYRQILGQGPELLVQFQDESVVDDSQLPKDRFSAERLKGVDSTLKIQPAELGDSAMYLCASSLGPSDTQYFGPGTRLTVL.

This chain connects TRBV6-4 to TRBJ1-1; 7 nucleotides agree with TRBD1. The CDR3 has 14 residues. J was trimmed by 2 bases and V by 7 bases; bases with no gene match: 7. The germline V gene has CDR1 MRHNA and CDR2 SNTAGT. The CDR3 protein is CASKPGQSNTEAFF. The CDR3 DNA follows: TGTGCCAGCAAACCGGGACAGTCTAACACTGAAGCTTTCTTT.

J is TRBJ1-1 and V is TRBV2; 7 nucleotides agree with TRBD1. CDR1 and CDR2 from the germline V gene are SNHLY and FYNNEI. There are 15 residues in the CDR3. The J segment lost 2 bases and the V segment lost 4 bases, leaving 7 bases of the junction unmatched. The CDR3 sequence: CASSVTGFGNTEAFF. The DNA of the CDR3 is TGTGCCAGCAGTGTGACAGGGTTCGGAAACACTGAAGCTTTCTTT. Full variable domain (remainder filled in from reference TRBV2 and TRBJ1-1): EPEVTQTPSHQVTQMGQEVILRCVPISNHLYFYWYRQILGQKVEFLVSFYNNEISEKSEIFDDQFSVERPDGSNFTLKIRSTKLEDSAMYFCASSVTGFGNTEAFFGQGTRLTVV.

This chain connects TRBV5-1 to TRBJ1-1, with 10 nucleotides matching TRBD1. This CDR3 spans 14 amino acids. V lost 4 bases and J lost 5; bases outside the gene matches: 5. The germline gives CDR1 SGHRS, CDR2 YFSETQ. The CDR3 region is CASSADRGQTEAFF. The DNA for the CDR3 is TGCGCCAGCAGCGCCGACAGGGGGCAGACTGAAGCTTTCTTT.

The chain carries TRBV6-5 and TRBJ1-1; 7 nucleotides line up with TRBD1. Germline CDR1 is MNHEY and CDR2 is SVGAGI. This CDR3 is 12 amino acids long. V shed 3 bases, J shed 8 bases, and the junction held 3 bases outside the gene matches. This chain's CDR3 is CASSYRTGEAFF. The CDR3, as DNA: TGTGCCAGCAGTTATCGGACAGGAGAAGCTTTCTTT.

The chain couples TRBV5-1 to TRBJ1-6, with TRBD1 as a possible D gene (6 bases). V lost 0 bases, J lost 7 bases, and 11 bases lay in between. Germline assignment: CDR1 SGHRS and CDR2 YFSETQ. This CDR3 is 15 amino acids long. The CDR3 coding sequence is TGCGCCAGCAGCTTGGGACAGGCAGGAAATTCACCCCTCCACTTT. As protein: CASSLGQAGNSPLHF.

CDR3 DNA: TGTGCCAGCTCTTCGCAGGGCAAACTCTCTGGAAACACCATATATTTT. It encodes CASSSQGKLSGNTIYF. This sequence joins TRBV18 and TRBJ1-3; the D gene is possibly TRBD1 (5 bases). V was shortened by 6 bases and J by 0 bases, with 15 bases between the two germline ends. This CDR3 has 16 amino acids. Per the germline V gene, CDR1 is KGHSH and CDR2 is LQKENI.

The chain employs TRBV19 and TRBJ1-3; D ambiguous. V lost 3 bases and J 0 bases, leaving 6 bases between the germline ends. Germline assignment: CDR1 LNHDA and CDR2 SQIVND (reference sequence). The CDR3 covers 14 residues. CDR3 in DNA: TGTGCCAGTAGTATTAATTACTCTGGAAACACCATATATTTT. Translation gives CASSINYSGNTIYF.

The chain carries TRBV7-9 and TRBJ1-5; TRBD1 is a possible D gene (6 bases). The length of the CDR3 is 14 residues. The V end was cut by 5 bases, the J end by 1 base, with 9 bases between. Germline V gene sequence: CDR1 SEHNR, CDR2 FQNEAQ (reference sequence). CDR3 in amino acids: CASSIGQSNQPQHF. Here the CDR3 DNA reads TGTGCCAGCAGCATCGGACAGAGCAATCAGCCCCAGCATTTT.

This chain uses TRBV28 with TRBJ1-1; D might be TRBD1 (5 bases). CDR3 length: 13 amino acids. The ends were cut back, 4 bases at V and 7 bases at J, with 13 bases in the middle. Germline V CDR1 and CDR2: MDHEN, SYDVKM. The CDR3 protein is CASSSDLGREAFF. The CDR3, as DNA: TGTGCCAGCAGTTCTGATCTGGGGCGTGAAGCTTTCTTT.

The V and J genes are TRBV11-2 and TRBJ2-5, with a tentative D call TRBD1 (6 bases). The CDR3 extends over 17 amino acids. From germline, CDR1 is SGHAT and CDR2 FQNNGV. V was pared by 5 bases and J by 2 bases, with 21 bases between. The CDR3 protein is CASSARRQALEQETQYF. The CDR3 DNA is TGTGCCAGCAGCGCTCGCCGACAGGCTCTCGAACAAGAGACCCAGTACTTC.

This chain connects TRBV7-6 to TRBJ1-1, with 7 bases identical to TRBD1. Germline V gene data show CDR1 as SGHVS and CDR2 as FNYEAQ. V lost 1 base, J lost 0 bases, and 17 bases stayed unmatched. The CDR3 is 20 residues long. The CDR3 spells CASSLGSGLGGGRMNTEAFF. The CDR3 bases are TGTGCCAGCAGCTTAGGGTCCGGGTTAGGAGGGGGCAGGATGAACACTGAAGCTTTCTTT.

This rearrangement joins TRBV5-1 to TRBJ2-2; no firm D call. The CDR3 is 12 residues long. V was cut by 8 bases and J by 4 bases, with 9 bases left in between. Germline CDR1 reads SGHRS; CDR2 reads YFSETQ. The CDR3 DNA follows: TGCGCCAGTCGCTTAGCCACCGGGGAGCTGTTTTTT. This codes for CASRLATGELFF.

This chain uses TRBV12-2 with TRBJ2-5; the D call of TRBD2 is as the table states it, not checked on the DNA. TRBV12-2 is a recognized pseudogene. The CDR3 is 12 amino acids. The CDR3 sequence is CASRLGAETQYF. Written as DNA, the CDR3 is TGTGCAAGTCGCTTAGGAGCGGAGACCCAGTACTTC.

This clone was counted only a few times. Here the CDR3 DNA reads TGTGCCAGCAGCCAAGGTGATAGGGGAAGCTACACCTTC. Amino acid sequence: CASSQGDRGSYTF. The rearrangement uses TRBV3-1 (or the pseudogene TRBV3-2) and TRBJ1-2, with D possibly matching TRBD1 (5 bases). V dropped 1 base and J dropped 9 bases, with 12 bases sitting between them. Looked up from germline, CDR1 is LGHDT and CDR2 is YNNKEL (reference sequence). The CDR3 sequence is 13 residues long.